A single sample gave rise to the 8 T cell receptor beta chains below, sequenced in a study of vaccination and CD4 T cells after COVID-19. Cultured CD4+ T cell DNA underwent sequencing with the Oncomine TCR Beta short-read assay. TCRdb redid the calling of the PCR reads with MiXCR, one entry per CDR3 protein. The sample has under 15,000 distinct CDR3 sequences; under 55% are singletons. These TCRs are of unknown antigen specificity. Specified treatment: roughly 11-day PBMC culture with coronavirus spike peptide pools or control peptides (ViraFEST assay). The sequences come from CD4+ T cells from blood, cultured in vitro, collected after SARS-CoV-2 vaccination. The receptors stem from a human donor who had recovered from COVID-19.

This clonotype was counted a few times. This chain joins TRBV7-9 and TRBJ2-3; no reliable D call. The length of the CDR3 is 16 residues. V gave up 2 bases and J gave up 1 base, with 13 bases separating them. Germline-derived CDR1 and CDR2 are SEHNR and FQNEAQ (reference sequence). The CDR3 DNA follows: TGTGCCAGCAGCTTAAGGATATACGACGGCACAGATACGCAGTATTTT. This codes for CASSLRIYDGTDTQYF.

This chain links TRBV10-3 with TRBJ2-1; 8 bases match TRBD2. The CDR3 is 14 residues long. Germline V CDR1 and CDR2: ENHRY, SYGVKD. The junction had 6 bases not matched to a gene; V was cut back by 6 bases and J by 5 bases. CDR3 coding DNA: TGTGCCATCAGACAGGGACTAGTGAACAATGAGCAGTTCTTC. It encodes CAIRQGLVNNEQFF.

The V gene is TRBV7-2, the J gene TRBJ2-7, with TRBD1 as a possible D gene (6 bases). Trimming cost V 3 bases and J 5 bases, with 11 bases left between them. The CDR3 sequence is 13 residues long. CDR1 is SGHTA and CDR2 is FQGNSA in the germline V gene. CDR3 bases: TGTGCCAGCAGCTTCACAGGGTTCCACGAGCAGTACTTC. Translating gives CASSFTGFHEQYF.

Worth noting for this clonotype: Being one base from a much bigger clone, this may be a read error. The chain uses TRBV9 and TRBJ2-3; 8 bases align to TRBD2. This CDR3 comprises 16 residues. The junction had 13 bases not matched to a gene; V was cut back by 10 bases and J by 0 bases. CDR1 and CDR2 (germline): SGDLS, YYNGEE. The CDR3 region has the DNA TGTGCCGGCACACTAGCGGCCTCCACAAGCACAGATACGCAGTATTTT. Protein: CAGTLAASTSTDTQYF.

In its sample, this clonotype is large (0.1 to 1%). The chain is built from TRBV7-8 and TRBJ2-3; no clear D. The CDR3 extends over 14 amino acids. The V end was cut by 4 bases, the J end by 4 bases, with 12 bases between. Germline CDR1 SGHVS, CDR2 FQNEAQ. CDR3 nucleotide sequence: TGTGCCAGCAGCTCACCAGCTGAGGCAGATACGCAGTATTTT. Amino acid sequence: CASSSPAEADTQYF.

This clonotype turned up a few times. The genes are TRBV5-8 and TRBJ1-5, with D perhaps matching TRBD1 (6 bases). The germline V gene has CDR1 SGHTS and CDR2 YDEGEE. V dropped 2 bases and J dropped 9 bases, with 18 bases sitting between them. The CDR3 is 15 residues long. The CDR3 sequence is CASSFGGGAAPPQHF. The CDR3 DNA follows: TGTGCCAGCAGCTTTGGTGGGGGGGCGGCTCCGCCCCAGCATTTT.

The chain employs TRBV30 and TRBJ2-2, with D tentatively TRBD1 (7 bases). Germline V gives CDR1 GTSNPN, CDR2 SVGIG (reference sequence). Deletions cut 0 bases from V and 4 bases from J, with 12 bases between. The CDR3 spans 15 residues. The CDR3 DNA reads as TGTGCCTGGAGTGTAGGCGGGACAGTCACCGGGGAGCTGTTTTTT. Its protein product is CAWSVGGTVTGELFF.

The V gene is TRBV30, the J gene TRBJ2-5, with D perhaps matching TRBD2 (5 bases). V was pared by 0 bases and J by 2 bases, with 7 bases between. CDR3 size: 13 residues. Per the germline V gene, CDR1 is GTSNPN and CDR2 is SVGIG (reference sequence). The CDR3 loop is CAWSVRGQETQYF. The CDR3 DNA sequence: TGTGCCTGGAGTGTACGCGGGCAAGAGACCCAGTACTTC.